The 26 T cell receptor beta chains given below trace back to one sample, sequenced in a study of neurological immune-mediated disorders. Each CDR3 protein gets one entry after TCRdb re-called the 5' RACE reads with MiXCR. Of 31,000 or so distinct CDR3 sequences in the sample, 1.5% were seen once. The specimen was PBMCs. The receptors here all came from a woman aged 30 to 39 with multiple sclerosis.

This clonotype was counted at least ten times. Here the CDR3 DNA reads TGCGCCAGCAGCTTGGGACAGGCGGGAGGCTACACCTTC. Translated, it gives CASSLGQAGGYTF. The chain is built from TRBV5-1 and TRBJ1-2, with a tentative D call TRBD1 (6 bases). Germline V CDR1 and CDR2: SGHRS, YFSETQ. Between the trimmed V and J ends, which lost 0 bases and 8 bases, there was a span of 11 bases. This CDR3 has 13 residues.

CDR3 sequence reads: CASSPARGQRELFF. The CDR3 coding sequence is TGTGCCAGCAGCCCAGCAAGGGGGCAAAGGGAGCTGTTTTTT. V gene TRBV7-2 combines with J gene TRBJ2-2, with TRBD1 matching over 7 bases. CDR1 and CDR2 from the germline V gene are SGHTA and FQGNSA. V was pared by 5 bases and J by 9 bases, with 9 bases of the junction left unmatched. The CDR3 totals 14 residues.

This sequence joins TRBV28 and TRBJ2-5; TRBD1 matches 7 bases. In germline, CDR1 is MDHEN, CDR2 SYDVKM. V was clipped by 9 bases and J by 5 bases; unmatched bases: 12. This CDR3 has 14 residues. CDR3 loop: CASTGQAYRETQYF. The CDR3 DNA follows: TGTGCCAGTACCGGACAGGCCTACCGGGAGACCCAGTACTTC.

This clonotype appeared many times. The chain uses TRBV7-2 and TRBJ2-2; 14 nucleotides line up with TRBD2. The CDR3 runs 17 residues. Looked up from germline, CDR1 is SGHTA and CDR2 is FQGNSA. Losses at the gene ends were 5 bases for V and 4 bases for J; bases not matched to a gene: 6. CDR3 coding DNA: TGTGCCAGCAGCCCGACTAGCGGGGGGGTCGTCACCGGGGAGCTGTTTTTT. This sequence encodes CASSPTSGGVVTGELFF.

This clonotype was seen at least ten times. The chain links TRBV5-1 to TRBJ2-7, with D perhaps assigned TRBD1 or TRBD2 (5 bases each). Trimming took off 4 bases at V and 3 bases at J, with 11 bases between the two ends. There are 13 residues in the CDR3. Germline V gene lookup returns CDR1 SGHRS and CDR2 YFSETQ. CDR3 in DNA: TGCGCCAGCAGCCTGGGGACCCTCTACGAGCAGTACTTC. It specifies CASSLGTLYEQYF.

Ten or more counts support this clonotype. The chain links TRBV20-1 to TRBJ1-1, with 7 bases matching TRBD1. Germline CDR1 is DFQATT and CDR2 is SNEGSKA (reference sequence). The CDR3 contains 13 residues. Losses at the gene ends were 4 bases for V and 4 bases for J; bases not matched to a gene: 6. CDR3 coding DNA: TGCAGTGCTATTGAGGGGGCTGGCACTGAAGCTTTCTTT. This sequence encodes CSAIEGAGTEAFF.

This clonotype has a count of ten or more. The chain has TRBV18 and TRBJ1-6, with no clear D. Trimming removed 4 bases at V and 7 bases at J, with 8 bases between. There are 13 residues in the CDR3. Germline CDR1 reads KGHSH; CDR2 reads LQKENI. CDR3 sequence: CASSLGPNSPLHF. CDR3 DNA sequence: TGTGCCAGCTCACTGGGTCCAAATTCACCCCTCCACTTT. Full variable domain (rest looked up from reference TRBV18 and TRBJ1-6): NAGVMQNPRHLVRRRGQEARLRCSPMKGHSHVYWYRQLPEEGLKFMVYLQKENIIDESGMPKERFSAEFPKEGPSILRIQQVVRGDSAAYFCASSLGPNSPLHFGNGTRLTVT.

This clonotype was counted ten times or more. The V call is TRBV7-9, the J call TRBJ2-2; perhaps TRBD1 as D (6 bases). The CDR3 covers 14 residues. The V gene's germline CDR1 is SEHNR and CDR2 FQNEAQ (reference sequence). The V end was cut by 5 bases, the J end by 2 bases, with 9 bases between. CDR3: CASSEDSNTGELFF. CDR3 in DNA: TGTGCCAGCAGCGAGGACAGCAACACCGGGGAGCTGTTTTTT.

This chain joins TRBV6-1 and TRBJ1-3; D ambiguous. The CDR3 sequence is 16 residues long. Germline-derived CDR1 and CDR2 are MNHNS and SASEGT. The V end lost 7 bases, the J end lost 0 bases, and 16 bases lay between the germline ends. Here the CDR3 reads CASTSRSGSSGNTIYF. The DNA for the CDR3 is TGTGCCAGCACCTCCCGCTCGGGGTCCTCTGGAAACACCATATATTTT.

This clonotype was recorded many times. The J gene is TRBJ2-3, the V gene TRBV7-2; 8 nucleotides match TRBD1. The CDR3 extends over 14 amino acids. Germline V gene lookup returns CDR1 SGHTA and CDR2 FQGNSA. V lost 5 bases and J lost 1; bases outside the gene matches: 2. CDR3 sequence (DNA): TGTGCCAGCAGCCCGGACAGGGGCACAGATACGCAGTATTTT. Translating gives CASSPDRGTDTQYF. Filled out from reference TRBV7-2 and TRBJ2-3, the complete variable domain reads GAGVSQSPSNKVTEKGKDVELRCDPISGHTALYWYRQSLGQGLEFLIYFQGNSAPDKSGLPSDRFSAERTGGSVSTLTIQRTQQEDSAVYLCASSPDRGTDTQYFGPGTRLTVL.

There are many counts of this clonotype. The chain links TRBV10-3 to TRBJ2-5; 10 positions agree with TRBD2. V shed 0 bases and J 3 bases; nucleotides not matched to a gene: 1. The CDR3 has 15 residues. Germline CDR1 ENHRY, CDR2 SYGVKD. The CDR3 spells CAISESGLAEETQYF. The DNA for the CDR3 is TGTGCCATCAGTGAGTCAGGACTAGCGGAAGAGACCCAGTACTTC.

This clonotype was observed at least ten times. This sequence joins TRBV25-1 and TRBJ2-7; 9 nucleotides agree with TRBD1. Trimming at V came to 4 bases and at J to 3 bases, leaving 7 bases not matched to a gene. The CDR3 spans 15 residues. Germline V gene lookup returns CDR1 MGHDK and CDR2 SYGVNS. CDR3: CASSGTGARFYEQYF. CDR3 sequence (DNA): TGTGCCAGCAGTGGGACAGGGGCGCGGTTCTACGAGCAGTACTTC.

This clonotype has a count of ten or more. The J gene is TRBJ2-5, the V gene TRBV6-5; D is possibly TRBD2 (5 bases). The CDR3 has 13 residues. V was cut by 6 bases and J by 1 base, with 9 bases left in between. The germline gives CDR1 MNHEY, CDR2 SVGAGI. CDR3 sequence: CASSRESQETQYF. In DNA, the CDR3 is TGTGCCAGCAGCCGGGAAAGCCAAGAGACCCAGTACTTC.

In its sample, this clonotype was seen a few times. The chain is built from TRBV7-6 and TRBJ1-1; D is unresolved. CDR3 length: 15 amino acids. V lost 2 bases, J lost 3 bases, and 13 bases lay in between. The germline V gene has CDR1 SGHVS and CDR2 FNYEAQ. CDR3 nucleotide sequence: TGTGCCAGCAGCTTACAAGGGCGATGGGACACTGAAGCTTTCTTT. Amino acids: CASSLQGRWDTEAFF.

This clonotype was observed at least ten times. This chain uses TRBV6-6 with TRBJ2-7; unclear D gene. The CDR3 consists of 14 residues. The V and J ends lost 2 bases and 3 bases respectively, with 11 bases between them. Germline V gene data show CDR1 as MNHNY and CDR2 as SVGAGI (reference sequence). The CDR3 DNA sequence: TGTGCCAGCAGTTACCGCATGATGGGCTACGAGCAGTACTTC. Protein sequence: CASSYRMMGYEQYF.

In its sample, this clonotype was seen many times. The CDR3 DNA reads TGTGCCAGCGGGGAGAGGGCAGATATCTATGGCTACACCTTC. Translation gives CASGERADIYGYTF. The chain employs TRBV12-3 or TRBV12-4 and TRBJ1-2; unclear D gene. CDR3 length equals 14 residues. Trimming took off 8 bases at V and 4 bases at J, with 17 bases between the two ends.

Many counts were recorded for this clonotype. This chain connects TRBV4-2 to TRBJ2-1, with D possibly being TRBD1 or TRBD2 (6 bases each). The V end lost 3 bases, the J end lost 6 bases, and 15 bases lay between the germline ends. This CDR3 comprises 15 residues. Per germline, CDR1 LGHNA and CDR2 YNFKEQ. DNA for the CDR3: TGTGCCAGCAGCCAGTACGGGGGCTTCGGCAATGAGCAGTTCTTC. It codes for CASSQYGGFGNEQFF.

Ten or more counts support this clonotype. CDR3 DNA: TGTGCCACCAGCACTGGGGGGATTGGCTACACCTTC. It codes for CATSTGGIGYTF. The chain uses TRBV15 and TRBJ1-2; perhaps TRBD1 as D (5 bases). Germline CDR1 reads LNHNV; CDR2 reads YYDKDF (reference sequence). The V end was cut by 4 bases, the J end by 7 bases, with 10 bases between. The CDR3 contains 12 residues.

This rearrangement joins TRBV21-1 to TRBJ2-7; TRBD1, the table's D call, was not compared with the DNA. TRBV21-1 is annotated as a pseudogene. The CDR3 spans 14 residues. Here the CDR3 reads CASSKLPRTYEQYF. Written as DNA, the CDR3 is TGTGCCAGCAGCAAACTTCCCAGGACCTACGAGCAGTACTTC.

This clonotype has a count of ten or more. V usage is TRBV7-9 and J usage is TRBJ1-2; D unclear. V was shortened by 3 bases and J by 0 bases, with 8 bases between the two germline ends. From germline, CDR1 is SEHNR and CDR2 FQNEAQ (reference sequence). The CDR3 runs 14 residues. CDR3 loop: CASSFARSNYGYTF. CDR3 DNA: TGTGCCAGCAGCTTTGCGAGATCTAACTATGGCTACACCTTC.

This clonotype was recorded at least ten times. The final CDR3 position lacks the conserved phenylalanine or tryptophan, pointing to a likely read error. This rearrangement joins TRBV6-1 to TRBJ1-1, with a possible D match to TRBD1 (6 bases). This CDR3 comprises 13 residues. Trimming removed 6 bases at V and 1 base at J, with 9 bases between. Looked up from germline, CDR1 is MNHNS and CDR2 is SASEGT. CDR3: CASRLTGNTEAFC. Written as DNA, the CDR3 is TGTGCCAGCAGATTGACAGGGAACACTGAAGCTTTCTGT.

The table lists this clonotype with many counts. V is TRBV7-2 and J is TRBJ2-7, with unresolved D. This CDR3 is built from 11 residues. From germline, CDR1 is SGHTA and CDR2 FQGNSA. Trimming took off 5 bases at V and 2 bases at J, with 4 bases between the two ends. In DNA form, the CDR3 reads TGTGCCAGCAGCGCCGCCTACGAGCAGTACTTC. Encoded protein: CASSAAYEQYF.

This clonotype was seen ten or more times. This chain joins TRBV20-1 and TRBJ1-5; TRBD1 might be the D (6 bases). V lost 0 bases and J lost 4, with 16 bases in between. The CDR3 totals 16 residues. Germline CDR1 DFQATT, CDR2 SNEGSKA (reference sequence). Written as DNA, the CDR3 is TGCAGTGCTAGAGATCCGGGACAAGGCTCGAATCAGCCCCAGCATTTT. Protein product: CSARDPGQGSNQPQHF.

This clonotype has ten or more counts. CDR3 in DNA: TGTGCCAGCAGCTTCGGACTAGCGGACACCGGGGAGCTGTTTTTT. Translated, it gives CASSFGLADTGELFF. This chain links TRBV9 with TRBJ2-2; 10 nucleotides match TRBD2. The CDR3 has 15 residues. Germline V gives CDR1 SGDLS, CDR2 YYNGEE. Trimming removed 4 bases from V and 3 bases from J; junction bases left unmatched: 3.

This clonotype has ten or more counts. J is TRBJ2-7 and V is TRBV7-9; no clear D gene. Trimming pared 1 base from V and 2 bases from J, leaving 3 bases between. The length of the CDR3 is 12 residues. Germline CDR1 is SEHNR and CDR2 is FQNEAQ (reference sequence). The CDR3 DNA is TGTGCCAGCAGCTTAGACCCCTACGAGCAGTACTTC. The encoded protein is CASSLDPYEQYF.

This clonotype was recorded many times. This sequence joins TRBV10-3 and TRBJ1-6; tentative D call: TRBD1 (6 bases). The germline gives CDR1 ENHRY, CDR2 SYGVKD. V lost 10 bases to trimming and J lost 6 bases, with 16 bases between them. This CDR3 spans 14 amino acids. DNA of the CDR3: TGTGCCACCCGCCCGGGACAAGTTAATTCACCCCTCCACTTT. Its protein is CATRPGQVNSPLHF.